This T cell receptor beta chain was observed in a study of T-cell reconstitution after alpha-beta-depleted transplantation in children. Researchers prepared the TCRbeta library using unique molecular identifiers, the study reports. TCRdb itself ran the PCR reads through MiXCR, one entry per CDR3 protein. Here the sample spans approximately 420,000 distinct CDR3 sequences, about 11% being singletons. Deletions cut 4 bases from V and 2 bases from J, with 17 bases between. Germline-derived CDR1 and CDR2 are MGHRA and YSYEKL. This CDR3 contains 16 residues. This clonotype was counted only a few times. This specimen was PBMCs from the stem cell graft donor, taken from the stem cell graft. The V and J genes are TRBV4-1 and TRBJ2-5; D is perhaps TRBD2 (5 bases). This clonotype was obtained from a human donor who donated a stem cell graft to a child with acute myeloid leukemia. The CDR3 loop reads CASSPPGGLDQETQYF. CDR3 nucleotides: TGCGCCAGCAGCCCCCCAGGAGGTTTGGATCAAGAGACCCAGTACTTC.